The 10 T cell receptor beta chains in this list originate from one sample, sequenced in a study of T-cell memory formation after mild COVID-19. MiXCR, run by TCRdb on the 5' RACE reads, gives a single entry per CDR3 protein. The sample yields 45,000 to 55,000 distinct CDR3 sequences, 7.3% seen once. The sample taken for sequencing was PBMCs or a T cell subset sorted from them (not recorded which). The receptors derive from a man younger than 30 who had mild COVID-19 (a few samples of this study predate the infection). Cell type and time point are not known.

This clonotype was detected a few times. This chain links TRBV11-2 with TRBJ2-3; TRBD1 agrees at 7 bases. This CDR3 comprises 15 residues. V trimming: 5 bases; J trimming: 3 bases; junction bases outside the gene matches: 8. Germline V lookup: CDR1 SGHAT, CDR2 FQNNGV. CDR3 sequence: CASSRIRGPTDTQYF. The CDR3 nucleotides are TGTGCCAGCAGCCGCATTAGGGGGCCTACAGATACGCAGTATTTT.

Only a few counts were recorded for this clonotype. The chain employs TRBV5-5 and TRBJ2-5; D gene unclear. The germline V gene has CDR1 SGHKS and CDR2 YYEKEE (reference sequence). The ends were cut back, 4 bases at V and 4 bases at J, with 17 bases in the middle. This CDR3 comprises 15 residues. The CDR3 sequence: CASSRAAPRAETQYF. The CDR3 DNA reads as TGTGCCAGCAGCCGGGCAGCCCCAAGGGCAGAGACCCAGTACTTC. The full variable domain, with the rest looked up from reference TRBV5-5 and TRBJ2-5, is DAGVTQSPTHLIKTRGQQVTLRCSPISGHKSVSWYQQVLGQGPQFIFQYYEKEERGRGNFPDRFSARQFPNYSSELNVNALLLGDSALYLCASSRAAPRAETQYFGPGTRLLVL.

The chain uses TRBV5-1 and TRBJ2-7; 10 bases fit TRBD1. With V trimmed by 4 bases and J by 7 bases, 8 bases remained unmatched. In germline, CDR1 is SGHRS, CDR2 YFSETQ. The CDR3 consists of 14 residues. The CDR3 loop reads CASSDQPGQGEQYF. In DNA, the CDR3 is TGCGCCAGCAGCGACCAACCGGGACAGGGGGAGCAGTACTTC. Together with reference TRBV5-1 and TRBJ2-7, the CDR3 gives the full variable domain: KAGVTQTPRYLIKTRGQQVTLSCSPISGHRSVSWYQQTPGQGLQFLFEYFSETQRNKGNFPGRFSGRQFSNSRSEMNVSTLELGDSALYLCASSDQPGQGEQYFGPGTRLTVT.

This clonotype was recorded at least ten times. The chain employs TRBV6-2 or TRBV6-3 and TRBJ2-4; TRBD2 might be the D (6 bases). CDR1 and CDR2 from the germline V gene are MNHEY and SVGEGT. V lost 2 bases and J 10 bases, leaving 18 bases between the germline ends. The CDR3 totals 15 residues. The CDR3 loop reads CASSYPGGVHEIQYF. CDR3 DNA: TGTGCCAGCAGTTACCCCGGCGGGGTTCATGAGATTCAGTACTTC.

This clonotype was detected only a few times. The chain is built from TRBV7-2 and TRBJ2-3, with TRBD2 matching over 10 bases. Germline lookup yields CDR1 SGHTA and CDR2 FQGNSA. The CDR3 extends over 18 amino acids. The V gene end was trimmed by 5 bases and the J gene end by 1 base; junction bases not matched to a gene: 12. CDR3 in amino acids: CASSRLSGGPSGTDTQYF. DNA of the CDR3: TGTGCCAGCAGCCGCCTTAGCGGGGGGCCCTCGGGCACAGATACGCAGTATTTT.

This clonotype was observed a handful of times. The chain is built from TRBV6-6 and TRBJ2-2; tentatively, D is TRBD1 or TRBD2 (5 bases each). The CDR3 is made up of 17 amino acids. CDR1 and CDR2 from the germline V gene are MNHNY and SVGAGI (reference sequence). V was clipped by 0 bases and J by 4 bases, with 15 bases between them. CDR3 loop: CASSYSEGPTTTGELFF. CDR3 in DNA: TGTGCCAGCAGTTACTCTGAGGGGCCAACGACCACCGGGGAGCTGTTTTTT.

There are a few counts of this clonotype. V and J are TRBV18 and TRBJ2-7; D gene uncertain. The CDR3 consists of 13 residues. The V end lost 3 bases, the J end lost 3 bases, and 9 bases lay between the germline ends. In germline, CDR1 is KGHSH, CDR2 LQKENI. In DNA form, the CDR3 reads TGTGCCAGCTCACCCGCCATAAACTACGAGCAGTACTTC. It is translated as CASSPAINYEQYF.

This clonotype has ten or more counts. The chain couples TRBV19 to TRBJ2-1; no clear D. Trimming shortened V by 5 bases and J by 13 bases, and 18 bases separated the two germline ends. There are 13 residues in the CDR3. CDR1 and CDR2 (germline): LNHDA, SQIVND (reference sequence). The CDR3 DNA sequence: TGTGCCAGTAGTTCCCGGGTCCTTAGTACCCAGTTCTTC. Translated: CASSSRVLSTQFF. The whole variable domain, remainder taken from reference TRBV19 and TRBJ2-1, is DGGITQSPKYLFRKEGQNVTLSCEQNLNHDAMYWYRQDPGQGLRLIYYSQIVNDFQKGDIAEGYSVSREKKESFPLTVTSAQKNPTAFYLCASSSRVLSTQFFGPGTRLTVL.

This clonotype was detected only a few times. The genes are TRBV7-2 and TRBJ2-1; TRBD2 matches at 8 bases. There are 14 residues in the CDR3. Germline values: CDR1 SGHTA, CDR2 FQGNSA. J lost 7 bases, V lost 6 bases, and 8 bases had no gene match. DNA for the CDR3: TGTGCCAGCAGGTCTCTAGCGGGTGAAAATGAGCAGTTCTTC. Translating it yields CASRSLAGENEQFF.

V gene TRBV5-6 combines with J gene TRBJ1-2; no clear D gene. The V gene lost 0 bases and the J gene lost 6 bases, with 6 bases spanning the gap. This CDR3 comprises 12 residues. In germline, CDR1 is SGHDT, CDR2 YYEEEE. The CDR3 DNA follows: TGTGCCAGCAGCTTGGATCGGGATGGCTACACCTTC. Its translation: CASSLDRDGYTF.